These 28 T cell receptor beta chains share one sample of origin, sequenced in a study of blood T cell repertoires in COVID-19. Generated by immunoSEQ multiplex PCR, the TCRdb table keeps only in-frame clones and is missing some. Among 150,000 to 200,000 clones listed, approximately 93% were seen once. The source material was peripheral blood. The receptors were gathered from a woman aged 60-70 years with COVID-19, enrolled during active disease.

The chain recombines TRBV27 with TRBJ2-2; 8 bases fit TRBD1. J lost 5 bases, V lost 8 bases, and 7 bases had no gene match. The CDR3 is 14 residues long. Per the germline V gene, CDR1 is MNHEY and CDR2 is SMNVEV (reference sequence). The chain's CDR3 is CASGKDRATGELFF. For the CDR3, the DNA is TGTGCCAGCGGGAAGGACAGGGCTACCGGGGAGCTGTTTTTT.

This chain links TRBV5-1 with TRBJ2-7; D unclear. The CDR3 runs to 14 residues. The V end lost 0 bases, the J end lost 2 bases, and 9 bases lay between the germline ends. Germline loops: CDR1 SGHRS, CDR2 YFSETQ. CDR3 sequence (DNA): TGCGCCAGCAGCTTGGACGTTCTAACCTACGAGCAGTACTTC. This codes for CASSLDVLTYEQYF.

The CDR3 nucleotides are TGTGCCAGCAGCTTAGGAGACAGGGGGGCCTTCAATGAAAAACTGTTTTTT. It encodes CASSLGDRGAFNEKLFF. The V call is TRBV7-9, the J call TRBJ1-4; TRBD1 aligns across 9 bases. This CDR3 spans 17 amino acids. Germline CDR1 reads SEHNR; CDR2 reads FQNEAQ (reference sequence). J lost 5 bases, V lost 1 base, and 8 bases had no gene match.

The rearrangement links TRBV7-9 to TRBJ1-2; D is perhaps TRBD1 (6 bases). The V gene's germline CDR1 is SEHNR and CDR2 FQNEAQ (reference sequence). This CDR3 has 15 residues. Trimming cost V 2 bases and J 5 bases, with 15 bases left between them. The DNA of the CDR3 is TGTGCCAGCAGCTTAATCATGGACAGAGTATATGGCTACACCTTC. Translating it yields CASSLIMDRVYGYTF.

This clone was recorded only once. The chain recombines TRBV7-9 with TRBJ2-7; 9 bases fit TRBD1. The CDR3 covers 16 residues. Germline V gene data show CDR1 as SEHNR and CDR2 as FQNEAQ (reference sequence). V dropped 6 bases and J dropped 4; count of bases not matched to a gene: 13. In DNA, the CDR3 is TGTGCCAGCAGTTTTACCGGCGGGACAGGGAATTACGAGCAGTACTTC. It encodes CASSFTGGTGNYEQYF. Together with reference TRBV7-9 and TRBJ2-7, the CDR3 gives the full variable domain: DTGVSQNPRHKITKRGQNVTFRCDPISEHNRLYWYRQTLGQGPEFLTYFQNEAQLEKSRLLSDRFSAERPKGSFSTLEIQRTEQGDSAMYLCASSFTGGTGNYEQYFGPGTRLTVT.

V is TRBV2 and J is TRBJ1-2; TRBD1 is a possible D gene (6 bases). V lost 6 bases and J 4 bases, leaving 9 bases between the germline ends. CDR1 is SNHLY and CDR2 is FYNNEI in the germline V gene. The CDR3 is 12 residues long. The CDR3 coding sequence is TGTGCCAGCAGCGAGACAGGCTATGGCTACACCTTC. Its protein product is CASSETGYGYTF. The complete variable domain, with remaining parts taken from reference TRBV2 and TRBJ1-2, reads EPEVTQTPSHQVTQMGQEVILRCVPISNHLYFYWYRQILGQKVEFLVSFYNNEISEKSEIFDDQFSVERPDGSNFTLKIRSTKLEDSAMYFCASSETGYGYTFGSGTRLTVV.

The chain has TRBV5-6 and TRBJ2-7, with 14 bases lining up with TRBD2. CDR3 size: 17 residues. The J segment lost 0 bases and the V segment lost 5 bases, leaving 7 bases of the junction unmatched. The germline gives CDR1 SGHDT, CDR2 YYEEEE. CDR3 bases: TGTGCCAGCAGGACGGGACTAGCGGGGGTGAGCTCCTACGAGCAGTACTTC. Protein sequence: CASRTGLAGVSSYEQYF.

The chain employs TRBV7-8 and TRBJ1-2; 10 bases map to TRBD1. The CDR3 extends over 16 amino acids. With 5 bases clipped from V and 5 bases from J, the junction kept 11 bases outside the gene matches. CDR1 SGHVS and CDR2 FQNEAQ come from the germline V gene. The DNA of the CDR3 is TGTGCCAGCAGCCCCCGGGGACAGGGGATTAGGTATGGCTACACCTTC. Translated: CASSPRGQGIRYGYTF.

The chain couples TRBV6-5 to TRBJ2-7; D may be TRBD1 (6 bases). CDR1 MNHEY and CDR2 SVGAGI come from the germline V gene. The CDR3 is 15 residues long. V was cut by 0 bases and J by 1 base, with 10 bases left in between. CDR3 amino acids: CASSYSYTGSYEQYF. For the CDR3, the DNA is TGTGCCAGCAGTTACTCTTATACAGGGTCCTACGAGCAGTACTTC.

This chain uses TRBV10-2 with TRBJ1-4; unclear D gene. Germline V gives CDR1 WSHSY, CDR2 SAAADI. The CDR3 extends over 12 amino acids. The V gene lost 3 bases and the J gene lost 6 bases, with 5 bases spanning the gap. The DNA of the CDR3 is TGCGCCAGCAGTGATATCGATGAAAAACTGTTTTTT. Encoded protein: CASSDIDEKLFF.

The chain employs TRBV10-2 and TRBJ1-2; 8 bases align to TRBD1. The junction had 7 bases not matched to a gene; V was cut back by 2 bases and J by 8 bases. Germline V gene lookup returns CDR1 WSHSY and CDR2 SAAADI. The CDR3 has 14 residues. DNA for the CDR3: TGCGCCAGCAGTGAGGAACAGGGGGTTTTCGGCTACACCTTC. Translating gives CASSEEQGVFGYTF.

The chain is built from TRBV15 and TRBJ1-2; D uncertain. Trimming left V 0 bases short and J 2 bases short, with 13 bases between. The CDR3 contains 16 residues. Germline-derived CDR1 and CDR2 are LNHNV and YYDKDF (reference sequence). The CDR3 DNA reads TGTGCCACCAGCAGAGATTTGGCACAGAGAAACTATGGCTACACCTTC. Residues: CATSRDLAQRNYGYTF.

The chain couples TRBV10-3 to TRBJ1-1; D perhaps matches TRBD1 (6 bases). The ends were cut back, 10 bases at V and 4 bases at J, with 13 bases in the middle. CDR1 is ENHRY and CDR2 is SYGVKD in the germline V gene. CDR3 length: 12 amino acids. CDR3 region: CATSGEGTEAFF. As DNA, the CDR3 is TGTGCCACCTCAGGGGAAGGCACTGAAGCTTTCTTT.

The rearrangement links TRBV20-1 to TRBJ1-2, with D uncertain. Germline V gives CDR1 DFQATT, CDR2 SNEGSKA (reference sequence). Trimming took 4 bases from V and 4 from J, leaving 7 bases between them. This CDR3 spans 11 amino acids. The CDR3 region is CSAKTSYGYTF. CDR3 DNA: TGCAGTGCTAAGACAAGCTATGGCTACACCTTC.

The chain is built from TRBV28 and TRBJ2-7, with TRBD1 identical over 7 bases. V lost 8 bases and J lost 4; bases outside the gene matches: 14. The CDR3 consists of 15 residues. Germline values: CDR1 MDHEN, CDR2 SYDVKM. CDR3 region: CASVPPGGYRYEQYF. Here the CDR3 DNA reads TGTGCCAGCGTCCCTCCAGGGGGATATAGATACGAGCAGTACTTC.

The CDR3 DNA reads as TGTGCCAGCAGCCCCTACCGCCGACAGGGGCTAAATTCACCCCTCCACTTT. It codes for CASSPYRRQGLNSPLHF. The V and J genes are TRBV7-6 and TRBJ1-6; 8 bases agree with TRBD1. The CDR3 extends over 17 amino acids. The junction had 13 bases not matched to a gene; V was cut back by 5 bases and J by 7 bases. Germline V gives CDR1 SGHVS, CDR2 FNYEAQ.

This clone was recorded a few times. The sample carries other DNA sequences with the same CDR3. This chain connects TRBV19 to TRBJ1-2, with 10 bases that match TRBD1. Germline assignment: CDR1 LNHDA and CDR2 SQIVND (reference sequence). J lost 5 bases, V lost 4 bases, and 1 base had no gene match. The CDR3 totals 13 residues. The CDR3 spells CASSRGQGYGYTF. In DNA form, the CDR3 reads TGTGCCAGTAGTAGGGGACAGGGGTATGGCTACACCTTC.

The J gene is TRBJ2-2, the V gene TRBV14, with D unresolved. This CDR3 spans 15 amino acids. Trimming pared 3 bases from V and 2 bases from J, leaving 10 bases between. CDR1 and CDR2 (germline): SGHDN, FVKESK. The CDR3 region is CASSQWQRNTGELFF. CDR3 nucleotides: TGTGCCAGCAGCCAGTGGCAGCGAAACACCGGGGAGCTGTTTTTT.

The chain recombines TRBV19 with TRBJ1-1; tentative D call: TRBD1 (6 bases). Deletions cut 5 bases from V and 1 base from J, with 11 bases between. Germline CDR1 is LNHDA and CDR2 is SQIVND (reference sequence). The CDR3 is 14 amino acids. This CDR3 is CASSYREGNTEAFF. CDR3 coding DNA: TGTGCCAGTAGTTACAGGGAGGGGAACACTGAAGCTTTCTTT.

This clone was seen only once. V usage is TRBV6-6 and J usage is TRBJ2-7, with TRBD1 matching 7 bases. The CDR3 is 14 amino acids. CDR1 and CDR2 from the germline V gene are MNHNY and SVGAGI (reference sequence). J gave up 5 bases and V 3 bases, and 7 bases lay outside the gene matches. The CDR3 bases are TGTGCCAGCAGTTATAACAGGGGTCCCAACGAGCAGTACTTC. Translating it yields CASSYNRGPNEQYF.

The CDR3 reads CASRFEGTPQTF. The DNA of the CDR3 is TGTGCCAGTAGGTTCGAAGGGACTCCTCAAACCTTC. This rearrangement joins TRBV19 to TRBJ1-2; possibly TRBD1 for D (5 bases). V was cut by 6 bases and J by 14 bases, with 19 bases left in between. Germline assignment: CDR1 LNHDA and CDR2 SQIVND (reference sequence). CDR3 length: 12 residues.

This chain joins TRBV21-1 and TRBJ1-5; TRBD1, as called in the table, went unchecked against the DNA. TRBV21-1 is given as a pseudogene. CDR3 length: 16 residues. The CDR3 sequence is CASSKAGTGRNQPQHF. Written as DNA, the CDR3 is TGTGCCAGCAGCAAAGCCGGGACAGGGAGGAATCAGCCCCAGCATTTT.

The chain recombines TRBV5-6 with TRBJ2-7, with D maybe TRBD2 (6 bases). Germline lookup yields CDR1 SGHDT and CDR2 YYEEEE. The CDR3 is 14 residues long. Trimming removed 0 bases from V and 4 bases from J, with 11 bases in between. CDR3 region: CASSLALGLYEQYF. In nucleotides, the CDR3 is TGTGCCAGCAGCTTGGCTCTGGGACTTTACGAGCAGTACTTC.

The rearrangement links TRBV7-8 to TRBJ1-6; D might be TRBD1 (6 bases). The germline V gene encodes CDR1 SGHVS and CDR2 FQNEAQ. The CDR3 contains 19 residues. V was clipped by 1 base and J by 4 bases, with 20 bases between them. The CDR3 nucleotides are TGTGCCAGCAGCTTAGAGGGGACATATGGCTTTGGGTATAATTCACCCCTCCACTTT. It is translated as CASSLEGTYGFGYNSPLHF.

This chain uses TRBV27 with TRBJ2-1; TRBD2 is a possible D gene (6 bases). Germline CDR1 MNHEY, CDR2 SMNVEV (reference sequence). Trimming removed 6 bases at V and 7 bases at J, with 19 bases between. CDR3 length: 15 residues. CDR3 nucleotide sequence: TGTGCCAGCAGCTCCATTAATGGCGGGGTAAATGAGCAGTTCTTC. Its protein product is CASSSINGGVNEQFF.

The chain is built from TRBV29-1 and TRBJ2-3, with D unclear. This CDR3 has 15 residues. Between the trimmed V and J ends, which lost 0 bases and 2 bases, there was a span of 12 bases. Germline-derived CDR1 and CDR2 are SQVTM and ANQGSEA. CDR3 amino acids: CSVEDPFGATDTQYF. In nucleotides, the CDR3 is TGCAGCGTTGAAGACCCCTTCGGAGCCACAGATACGCAGTATTTT.

The rearrangement joins TRBV9 to TRBJ2-2; D might be TRBD1 (6 bases). Germline V gives CDR1 SGDLS, CDR2 YYNGEE. This CDR3 region has 15 residues. Trimming took off 1 base at V and 2 bases at J, with 9 bases between the two ends. The CDR3, as DNA: TGTGCCAGCAGCGTACAGGGGACCAACACCGGGGAGCTGTTTTTT. Its protein is CASSVQGTNTGELFF.

The rearrangement links TRBV3-1 (or the pseudogene TRBV3-2) to TRBJ1-2; D is possibly TRBD1 (6 bases). This CDR3 has 13 residues. Trimming removed 4 bases from V and 6 bases from J, with 12 bases in between. Germline V gene data show CDR1 as LGHDT and CDR2 as YNNKEL (reference sequence). In DNA, the CDR3 is TGTGCCAGCAGCCCGGGGACATCGCATGGCTACACCTTC. Protein: CASSPGTSHGYTF.